The 9 T cell receptor beta chains below come from one sample, sequenced in a study of CD8 T cells in Susac syndrome. The authors reverse transcribed about 0.5 to 1 ug RNA with random hexamers. MiXCR was run by TCRdb on the immunoSEQ multiplex PCR reads, yielding one entry per CDR3 protein. Of 120,000 or so distinct CDR3 sequences in the sample, just over 95% are singletons; the top ten hold less than 0.15%. Material for sequencing was CD4+ T cells from PBMCs. Every receptor here comes from a human donor with Susac syndrome.

V usage is TRBV30 and J usage is TRBJ2-3, with TRBD2 identical over 8 bases. With 2 bases clipped from V and 5 bases from J, the junction kept 3 bases outside the gene matches. There are 13 residues in the CDR3. Germline CDR1 GTSNPN, CDR2 SVGIG (reference sequence). CDR3 amino acids: CAWSRLAGDTQYF. DNA of the CDR3: TGTGCCTGGAGTAGGCTAGCGGGAGATACGCAGTATTTT.

The chain couples TRBV12-3 or TRBV12-4 to TRBJ2-5; 7 nucleotides match TRBD2. This CDR3 region has 13 residues. V shed 5 bases, J shed 3 bases, and the junction held 3 bases outside the gene matches. CDR3 sequence (DNA): TGTGCCAGCAGTCGGACTAGAGAAGAGACCCAGTACTTC. Translated, it gives CASSRTREETQYF.

This clonotype appeared a single time. The chain couples TRBV29-1 to TRBJ1-2, with no clear D. The CDR3 consists of 12 residues. The germline V gene has CDR1 SQVTM and CDR2 ANQGSEA. Trimming removed 4 bases at V and 4 bases at J, with 10 bases between. The CDR3 sequence is CSVARSGYGYTF. In DNA, the CDR3 is TGCAGCGTTGCCCGGAGCGGCTATGGCTACACCTTC.

DNA for the CDR3: TGCAGTGCCCGGTTCACTGAAGCTTTCTTT. Amino acid sequence: CSARFTEAFF. This sequence joins TRBV20-1 and TRBJ1-1; D gene ambiguous. CDR3 length equals 10 residues. Trimming pared 6 bases from V and 4 bases from J, leaving 6 bases between. The V gene's germline CDR1 is DFQATT and CDR2 SNEGSKA (reference sequence).

This sequence joins TRBV19 and TRBJ1-5, with TRBD1 as a possible D gene (5 bases). The CDR3 extends over 12 amino acids. V gave up 4 bases and J gave up 5 bases, with 6 bases separating them. Germline values: CDR1 LNHDA, CDR2 SQIVND (reference sequence). The CDR3 DNA is TGTGCCAGTAGTACACAGGATCAGCCCCAGCATTTT. Translating it yields CASSTQDQPQHF.

V is TRBV4-1 and J is TRBJ2-2; TRBD2 agrees at 15 bases. This CDR3 has 19 residues. Germline CDR1 reads MGHRA; CDR2 reads YSYEKL. After removal of 0 bases from V and 4 bases from J, the junction contained 6 bases not matched to a gene. CDR3 protein: CASSQDKGLAGGSTGELFF. The CDR3 DNA follows: TGCGCCAGCAGCCAAGATAAAGGACTAGCGGGAGGGTCCACCGGGGAGCTGTTTTTT.

This chain connects TRBV25-1 to TRBJ1-1; a possible D gene is TRBD1 (6 bases). Germline V lookup: CDR1 MGHDK, CDR2 SYGVNS. The germline V and J ends were trimmed by 5 bases and 5 bases, with 12 bases remaining between them. This CDR3 has 13 residues. CDR3 region: CASSIRGLTEAFF. The CDR3 region has the DNA TGTGCCAGCAGTATCAGGGGCTTGACTGAAGCTTTCTTT.

The rearrangement links TRBV20-1 to TRBJ1-1, with D perhaps matching TRBD1 (5 bases). The ends were cut back, 0 bases at V and 8 bases at J, with 10 bases in the middle. CDR1 and CDR2 from the germline V gene are DFQATT and SNEGSKA (reference sequence). This CDR3 region has 12 residues. As DNA, the CDR3 is TGCAGTGCTAGAGATAGGGGTAGCGAAGCTTTCTTT. Amino acids: CSARDRGSEAFF.

The chain couples TRBV6-6 to TRBJ1-1; D is unclear. Trimming removed 6 bases at V and 1 base at J, with 9 bases between. The CDR3 has 13 amino acids. The germline V gene has CDR1 MNHNY and CDR2 SVGAGI (reference sequence). This CDR3 is CASRGGPNTEAFF. For the CDR3, the DNA is TGTGCCAGCAGGGGTGGCCCGAACACTGAAGCTTTCTTT.